This is a list of T cell receptor beta chains from one sample in a study of T cells after yellow fever vaccination. TCRdb independently ran MiXCR on the 5' RACE reads; one entry per CDR3 protein. The sample records about 130,000 distinct CDR3 sequences, more than 6% being singletons. Sequencing used CD4+ T cells sorted from PBMCs, obtained more than 8 days after the first yellow fever vaccination. Source of these receptors: a man younger than 30 who received the YFV17D yellow fever vaccine. Both conserved end residues are part of each CDR3. The D gene is left open where the match is weak. Where a row states a size, it is once, few, many or the class of an expanded clone; other rows omit it.

>.|TRBV11-2|many|TRBJ2-4
TGTGCCAGCAGCTCCCAAGCAGACAACAAAAACATTCAGTACTTC
CASSSQADNKNIQYF
>.|TRBV10-3|many|TRBJ2-3
TGTGCCATCGGCCGGGACCCGAGCACAGATACGCAGTATTTT
CAIGRDPSTDTQYF
>TRBD1|TRBV5-1|many|TRBJ1-2
TGCGCCAGCAGCTTGGACGGGACAGGGGTCTGGAACGGCTACACCTTC
CASSLDGTGVWNGYTF
>TRBD2|TRBV4-1|few|TRBJ2-3
TGCGCCAGCAGGCGGACTAGCGGGGAAGATACGCAGTATTTT
CASRRTSGEDTQYF
>.|TRBV15|few|TRBJ1-5
TGTGCCACCAGCAGCGCAGCAGGCAATCAGCCCCAGCATTTT
CATSSAAGNQPQHF
>TRBD2|TRBV5-4|many|TRBJ2-3
TGTGCCAGCAGCTTTAAGTCTAGCGGAAGCACAGATACGCAGTATTTT
CASSFKSSGSTDTQYF
>.|TRBV12-3/TRBV12-4|many|TRBJ1-1
TGTGCCACCAGTCGAAGAGTGGGAGGGAACACTGAAGCTTTCTTT
CATSRRVGGNTEAFF
>TRBD1|TRBV12-3/TRBV12-4|many|TRBJ2-3
TGTGCCAGCACCGCCGACAGGGGGGGAGATACGCAGTATTTT
CASTADRGGDTQYF
>.|TRBV5-1|many|TRBJ2-5
TGCGCCAGCAGCTTGGCCGGGACAAGACAAGAGACCCAGTACTTC
CASSLAGTRQETQYF
>.|TRBV5-1|once|TRBJ2-2
TGCGCCAGCAGCCGTCTAGCGACCCCCGGGGAGCTGGTTTTT
CASSRLATPGELVF
>.|TRBV5-1|few|TRBJ1-1
TGCGCCAGCAGCCCTACTTCCCAGGACACTGAAGCTTTCTTT
CASSPTSQDTEAFF
>.|TRBV12-3/TRBV12-4|many|TRBJ2-4
TGTGCCAGCAGTTTGGGGGCGGCTCTTCAGTACTTC
CASSLGAALQYF
>.|TRBV5-1|many|TRBJ2-3
TGCGCCAGCAGCTCCGGGACGCCGGGAAATACGCAGTATTTT
CASSSGTPGNTQYF
>.|TRBV3-1|many|TRBJ2-3
TGTGCCAGCAGCCAAGATCAAGGTTACACAGATACGCAGTATTTT
CASSQDQGYTDTQYF
>TRBD1|TRBV5-1|many|TRBJ2-7
TGCGCCAGCAGCCCGAGACAGGGAGCCAACGAGCAGTACTTC
CASSPRQGANEQYF
>.|TRBV28|many|TRBJ2-5
TGTGCCAGCAAATTATCGACAGCTCAAGAGACCCAGTACTTC
CASKLSTAQETQYF
>.|TRBV3-1|.|TRBJ1-2
TGTGCCAGCAGCCAGAGGGGACCGAATTATGGCTACACCTTC
CASSQRGPNYGYTF
>.|TRBV6-2/TRBV6-3|many|TRBJ1-5
TGTGCCAGCAGTTACCTACGGCAGCCCCAGCATTTT
CASSYLRQPQHF
>.|TRBV20-1|many|TRBJ1-2
TGCAGTGCGCCGACAGGCAACTATGGCTACACCTTC
CSAPTGNYGYTF
>.|TRBV20-1|many|TRBJ2-2
TGCAGTGCGATCGGCCACGGCCGCTATTCTGGGGAGCTGTTTTTT
CSAIGHGRYSGELFF
>.|TRBV12-3/TRBV12-4|many|TRBJ1-5
TGTGCCAGCAGTTTAATGGGTCAGCCCCAGCATTTT
CASSLMGQPQHF
>TRBD2|TRBV6-5|many|TRBJ2-5
TGTGCCAGCAGTTACTCAAGTAGCGGGGGGGCCCGTGAGACCCAGTACTTC
CASSYSSSGGARETQYF
>.|TRBV27|many|TRBJ2-3
TGTGCCAGCAGTCTCCTCCCCACGTATAGCACAGATACGCAGTATTTT
CASSLLPTYSTDTQYF
>TRBD1|TRBV5-1|many|TRBJ2-5
TGCGCCAGCAGCGACACAGGGGACAGGTCAGAGACCCAGTACTTC
CASSDTGDRSETQYF
>.|TRBV18|many|TRBJ2-1
TGTGCCAGCTCACCACAAGGGGGCAATGAGCAGTTCTTC
CASSPQGGNEQFF
>.|TRBV20-1|few|TRBJ1-5
TGCAGTGCTAGTGACCAGGGAAGCAATCAGCCCCAGCATTTT
CSASDQGSNQPQHF
>.|TRBV7-2|.|TRBJ2-7
TGTGCCAGCAGCTTAGGGCAGGGGAGCTCCTACGAGCAGTACTTC
CASSLGQGSSYEQYF
>TRBD1|TRBV4-1|many|TRBJ1-2
TGCGCCAGCAGCCCGGGGACAGCGACCGACTATGGCTACACCTTC
CASSPGTATDYGYTF
>TRBD1|TRBV12-3/TRBV12-4|.|TRBJ1-1
TGTGCCAGCACTCAGGGGGCCGGGGAGTACACTGAAGCTTTCTTT
CASTQGAGEYTEAFF
>TRBD1|TRBV2|many|TRBJ2-7
TGTGCCAGCAGGAACAGGGGCTACGAGCAGTACTTC
CASRNRGYEQYF
>.|TRBV28|many|TRBJ2-3
TGTGCCAGCAGTTTAGACCCTATGGCAGATACGCAGTATTTT
CASSLDPMADTQYF
>.|TRBV12-3/TRBV12-4|many|TRBJ1-6
TGTGCCAGCAGCAGGCGGGGAGTCGAATCACCCCTCCACTTT
CASSRRGVESPLHF
>.|TRBV5-1|many|TRBJ2-1
TGCGCCAGCAGCGGTGGCGGACAGTACAATGAGCAGTTCTTC
CASSGGGQYNEQFF
>.|TRBV20-1|many|TRBJ1-4
TGCAGTGCCCAGTGGGTGGCGATCGATGGAAAACTGTTTTTT
CSAQWVAIDGKLFF
>TRBD2|TRBV20-1|.|TRBJ2-1
TGCAGTGCTAAACGGGGGGGTCTCAATGAGCAGTTCTTC
CSAKRGGLNEQFF
>.|TRBV27|many|TRBJ2-6
TGTGCCAGCAGTTTTTCGGGGGCTGGGGCCAACGTCCTGACTTTC
CASSFSGAGANVLTF
>.|TRBV9|.|TRBJ2-1
TGTGGCAGCAGCGAATCCGGGGCGAGCTCCTACAATGAGCAGTTCTTC
CGSSESGASSYNEQFF
>.|TRBV20-1|few|TRBJ2-2
TGCAGTGCTCCACGTACAAGTCGGGCGTTCATCTCCGGGGAGCTGTTTTTT
CSAPRTSRAFISGELFF
>.|TRBV7-2|many|TRBJ1-2
TGTGCCAGCAGCGGGGCGGGGGGCGAATATTATGGCTACACCTTC
CASSGAGGEYYGYTF
>.|TRBV6-1|few|TRBJ1-5
TGTGCCCACGGCCGTGGGATAGGTCAGCCCCAGCATTTT
CAHGRGIGQPQHF
>.|TRBV7-2|many|TRBJ2-4
TGTGCCAGCAGTTCGACCCTAGGGGGGGCGGCCAAAAACATTCAGTACTTC
CASSSTLGGAAKNIQYF
>TRBD1|TRBV6-2/TRBV6-3|.|TRBJ2-3
TGTGCCAGCAGTCGCCCCCGGACAGGGAGGTTGACAGATACGCAGTATTTT
CASSRPRTGRLTDTQYF
>.|TRBV6-2/TRBV6-3|many|TRBJ2-5
TGTGCCAGCAGTCACTCGGGGCGAGCGGCCAAAGAGACCCAGTACTTC
CASSHSGRAAKETQYF
>TRBD2|TRBV20-1|many|TRBJ2-5
TGCAGTGCTAGGGCGCGGGGGTCTCCTAACCAAGAGACCCAGTACTTC
CSARARGSPNQETQYF
>.|TRBV4-1|many|TRBJ2-4
TGCGCCAGCAGCCAAGATGACACCGCCCGTCTAGCCAAAAACATTCAGTACTTC
CASSQDDTARLAKNIQYF
>.|TRBV7-9|few|TRBJ2-7
TGTGCCAGCAGCTTAGATCGTTCTGCCGTACACTTC
CASSLDRSAVHF
>.|TRBV7-6|many|TRBJ1-2
TGTGCCAGCAGCCTACAGGAGGACTATGGCTACACCTTC
CASSLQEDYGYTF
>.|TRBV7-8|few|TRBJ2-5
TGTGCCAGCAGCACCACCCCGGGACATCCGGAGACCCAGTACTTC
CASSTTPGHPETQYF
>.|TRBV6-2/TRBV6-3|many|TRBJ2-5
TGTGCCAGCACGTTTTTTGAGACCCAGTACTTC
CASTFFETQYF
>.|TRBV5-1|.|TRBJ1-3
TGCGCCAGCAGCTTGGATGCGGCAGGGAACCCTGGAAACACCATATATTTT
CASSLDAAGNPGNTIYF
>.|TRBV5-1|few|TRBJ2-1
TGCGCCAGCAGCTTGGGAGAAAGGGGCCAGTTCTTC
CASSLGERGQFF